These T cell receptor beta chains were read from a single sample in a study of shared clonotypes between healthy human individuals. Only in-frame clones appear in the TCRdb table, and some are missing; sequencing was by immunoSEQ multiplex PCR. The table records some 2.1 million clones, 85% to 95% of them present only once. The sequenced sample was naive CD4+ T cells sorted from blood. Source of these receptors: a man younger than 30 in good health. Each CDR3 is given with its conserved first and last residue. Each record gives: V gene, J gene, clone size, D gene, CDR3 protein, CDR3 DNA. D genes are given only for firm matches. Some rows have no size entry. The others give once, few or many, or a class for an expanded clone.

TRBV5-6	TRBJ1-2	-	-	CASSLAGGGSGYTF	TGTGCCAGCAGCTTGGCCGGCGGGGGTAGTGGCTACACCTTC
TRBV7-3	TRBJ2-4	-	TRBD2	CASSLEGGGPTKNIQYF	TGTGCCAGCAGCTTAGAAGGCGGGGGGCCAACCAAAAACATTCAGTACTTC
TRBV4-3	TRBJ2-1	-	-	CASSQNPGYSYNEQFF	TGCGCCAGCAGCCAAAATCCGGGATACTCCTACAATGAGCAGTTCTTC
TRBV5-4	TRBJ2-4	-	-	CASSAGILENIQYF	TGTGCCAGCAGCGCCGGGATACTGGAAAACATTCAGTACTTC
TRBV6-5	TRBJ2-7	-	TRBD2	CASRLTSGRAYEQYF	TGTGCCAGCAGACTGACTAGCGGGAGGGCATACGAGCAGTACTTC
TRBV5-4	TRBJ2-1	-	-	CASSPAGSYNEQFF	TGTGCCAGCAGCCCGGCTGGATCGTACAATGAGCAGTTCTTC
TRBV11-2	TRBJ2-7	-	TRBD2	CASSLVPRLAGVISYEQYF	TGTGCCAGCAGCTTAGTCCCAAGACTAGCGGGGGTTATATCCTACGAGCAGTACTTC
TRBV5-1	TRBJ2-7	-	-	CASSAQGYEQYF	TGCGCCAGCAGCGCACAGGGCTACGAGCAGTACTTC
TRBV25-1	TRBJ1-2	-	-	CASSDTVYGYTF	TGTGCCAGCAGTGACACCGTCTATGGCTACACCTTC
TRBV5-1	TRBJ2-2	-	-	CASSLGVRGPTGELFF	TGCGCCAGCAGCTTGGGAGTGCGGGGGCCAACCGGGGAGCTGTTTTTT
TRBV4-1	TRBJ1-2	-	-	CASSQDSFRPGGYGYTF	TGCGCCAGCAGCCAAGATAGCTTCAGACCCGGCGGGTATGGCTACACCTTC
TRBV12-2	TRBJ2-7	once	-	CASRWKGQGCYEQYF	TGTGCAAGTCGCTGGAAGGGACAGGGCTGTTACGAGCAGTACTTC
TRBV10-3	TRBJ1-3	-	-	CAIKQEAISGNTIYF	TGTGCCATCAAGCAGGAGGCGATCTCTGGAAACACCATATATTTT
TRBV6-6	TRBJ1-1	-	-	CASRPGGTEAFF	TGTGCCAGCAGACCGGGTGGCACTGAAGCTTTCTTT
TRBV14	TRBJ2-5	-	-	CASSPAGRPQETQYF	TGTGCCAGCAGCCCGGCGGGGAGGCCACAAGAGACCCAGTACTTC
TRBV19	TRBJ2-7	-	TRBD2	CASKASGLAAVYEQYF	TGTGCCAGTAAAGCCTCGGGACTAGCGGCCGTCTACGAGCAGTACTTC
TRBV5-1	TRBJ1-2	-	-	CASSLGHEGYTF	TGCGCCAGCAGCTTGGGTCATGAGGGCTACACCTTC
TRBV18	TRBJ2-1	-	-	CASSPQQGSINEQFF	TGTGCCAGCTCACCACAACAGGGTTCGATCAATGAGCAGTTCTTC
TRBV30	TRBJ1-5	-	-	CAWNSQRDQPQHF	TGTGCCTGGAATTCCCAACGCGATCAGCCCCAGCATTTT
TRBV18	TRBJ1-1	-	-	CASSPQGNTEAFF	TGTGCCAGCTCCCCCCAGGGGAACACTGAAGCTTTCTTT
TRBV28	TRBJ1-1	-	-	CASSLGLEAFF	TGTGCCAGCAGCTTGGGACTTGAAGCTTTCTTT
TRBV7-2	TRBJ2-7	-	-	CASSFRGWREASYEQYF	TGTGCCAGCAGCTTCCGGGGGTGGAGGGAAGCTTCCTACGAGCAGTACTTC
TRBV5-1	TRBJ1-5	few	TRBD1	CASSTGDGNQPQHF	TGCGCCAGCAGCACAGGGGACGGCAATCAGCCCCAGCATTTT
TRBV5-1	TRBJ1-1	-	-	CASRAAVLDTEAFF	TGCGCCAGCAGGGCAGCGGTATTGGACACTGAAGCTTTCTTT
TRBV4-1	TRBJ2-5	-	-	CASSQPDRFQETQYF	TGCGCCAGCAGCCAACCTGACAGGTTTCAGGAGACCCAGTACTTC
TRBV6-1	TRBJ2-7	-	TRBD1	CASSDPGQVPHEQYF	TGTGCCAGCAGTGACCCGGGACAGGTCCCCCACGAGCAGTACTTC
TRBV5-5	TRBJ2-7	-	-	CASSLSVGGNSYEQYF	TGTGCCAGCAGCTTGTCGGTAGGTGGGAACTCCTACGAGCAGTACTTC
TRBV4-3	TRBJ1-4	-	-	CASSQHPRVDTDEKLFF	TGCGCCAGCAGCCAACACCCCAGAGTGGACACGGATGAAAAACTGTTTTTT
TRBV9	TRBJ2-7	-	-	CASSSGTGQLYEQYF	TGTGCCAGCAGTAGCGGAACGGGACAGCTCTACGAGCAGTACTTC
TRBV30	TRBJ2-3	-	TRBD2	CAWSVGGAGRATDTQYF	TGTGCCTGGAGTGTAGGAGGGGCAGGGAGGGCCACAGATACGCAGTATTTT
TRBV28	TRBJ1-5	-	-	CASSFKAPNQPQHF	TGTGCCAGCAGTTTTAAAGCACCTAATCAGCCCCAGCATTTT